This T cell receptor (beta chain) was identified in a study of response to subunit inactivated influenza vaccine. This clonotype was found a few times. TCRdb independently ran MiXCR on the RT-PCR reads; one entry per CDR3 protein. The data show about 540,000 distinct CDR3 sequences, 12% to 15% seen once. The CDR3 is made up of 13 amino acids. Per the germline V gene, CDR1 is LGHDT and CDR2 is YNNKEL (reference sequence). Trimming left V 0 bases short and J 5 bases short, with 7 bases between. This TCR derives from a man aged 45-65 years who received an inactivated influenza vaccine. The sample here was PBMCs from blood, taken roughly 13 days after vaccination. This chain joins TRBV3-1 and TRBJ1-1; D unclear. CDR3 in amino acids: CASSQDLRTEAFF. DNA of the CDR3: TGTGCCAGCAGCCAAGATCTTAGGACTGAAGCTTTCTTT.